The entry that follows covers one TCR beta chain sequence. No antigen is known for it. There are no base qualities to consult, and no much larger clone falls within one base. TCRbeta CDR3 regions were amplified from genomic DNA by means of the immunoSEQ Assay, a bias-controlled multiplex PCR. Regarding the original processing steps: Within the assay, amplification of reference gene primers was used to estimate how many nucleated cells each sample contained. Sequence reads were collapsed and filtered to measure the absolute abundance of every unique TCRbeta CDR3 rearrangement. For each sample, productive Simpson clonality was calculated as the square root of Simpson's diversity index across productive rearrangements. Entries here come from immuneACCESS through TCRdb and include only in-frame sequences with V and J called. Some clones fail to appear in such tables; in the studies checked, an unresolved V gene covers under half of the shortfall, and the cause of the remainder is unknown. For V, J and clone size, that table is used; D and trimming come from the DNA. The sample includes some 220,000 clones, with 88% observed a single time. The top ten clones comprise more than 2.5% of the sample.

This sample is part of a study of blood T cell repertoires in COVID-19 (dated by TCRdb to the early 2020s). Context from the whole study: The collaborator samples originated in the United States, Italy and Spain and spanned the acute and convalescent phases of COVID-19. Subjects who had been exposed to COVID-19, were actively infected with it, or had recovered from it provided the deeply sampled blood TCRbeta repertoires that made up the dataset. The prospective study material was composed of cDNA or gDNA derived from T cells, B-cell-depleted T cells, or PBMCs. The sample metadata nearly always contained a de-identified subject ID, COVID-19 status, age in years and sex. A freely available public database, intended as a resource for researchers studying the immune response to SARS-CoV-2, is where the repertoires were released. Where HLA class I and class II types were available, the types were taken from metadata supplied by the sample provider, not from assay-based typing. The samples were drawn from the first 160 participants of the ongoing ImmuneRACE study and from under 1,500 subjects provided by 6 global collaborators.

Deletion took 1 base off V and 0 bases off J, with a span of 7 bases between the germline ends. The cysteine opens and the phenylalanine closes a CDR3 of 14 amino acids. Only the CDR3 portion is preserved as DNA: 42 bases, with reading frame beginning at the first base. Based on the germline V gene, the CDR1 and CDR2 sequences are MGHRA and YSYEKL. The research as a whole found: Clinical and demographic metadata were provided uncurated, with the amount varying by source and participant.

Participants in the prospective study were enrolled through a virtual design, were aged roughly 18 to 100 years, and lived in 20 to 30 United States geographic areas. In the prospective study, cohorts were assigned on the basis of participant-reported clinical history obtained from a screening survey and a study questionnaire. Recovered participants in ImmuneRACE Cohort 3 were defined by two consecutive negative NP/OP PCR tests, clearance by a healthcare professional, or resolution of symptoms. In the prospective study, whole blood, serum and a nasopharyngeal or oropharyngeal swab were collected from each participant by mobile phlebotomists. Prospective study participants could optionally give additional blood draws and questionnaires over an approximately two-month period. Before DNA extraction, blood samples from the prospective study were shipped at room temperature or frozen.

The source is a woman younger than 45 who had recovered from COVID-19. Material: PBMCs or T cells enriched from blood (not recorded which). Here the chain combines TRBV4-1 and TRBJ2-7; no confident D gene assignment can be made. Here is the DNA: TGCGCCAGCAGCCAAGTGGCCAGCTCCTACGAGCAGTACTTC. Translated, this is CASSQVASSYEQYF.